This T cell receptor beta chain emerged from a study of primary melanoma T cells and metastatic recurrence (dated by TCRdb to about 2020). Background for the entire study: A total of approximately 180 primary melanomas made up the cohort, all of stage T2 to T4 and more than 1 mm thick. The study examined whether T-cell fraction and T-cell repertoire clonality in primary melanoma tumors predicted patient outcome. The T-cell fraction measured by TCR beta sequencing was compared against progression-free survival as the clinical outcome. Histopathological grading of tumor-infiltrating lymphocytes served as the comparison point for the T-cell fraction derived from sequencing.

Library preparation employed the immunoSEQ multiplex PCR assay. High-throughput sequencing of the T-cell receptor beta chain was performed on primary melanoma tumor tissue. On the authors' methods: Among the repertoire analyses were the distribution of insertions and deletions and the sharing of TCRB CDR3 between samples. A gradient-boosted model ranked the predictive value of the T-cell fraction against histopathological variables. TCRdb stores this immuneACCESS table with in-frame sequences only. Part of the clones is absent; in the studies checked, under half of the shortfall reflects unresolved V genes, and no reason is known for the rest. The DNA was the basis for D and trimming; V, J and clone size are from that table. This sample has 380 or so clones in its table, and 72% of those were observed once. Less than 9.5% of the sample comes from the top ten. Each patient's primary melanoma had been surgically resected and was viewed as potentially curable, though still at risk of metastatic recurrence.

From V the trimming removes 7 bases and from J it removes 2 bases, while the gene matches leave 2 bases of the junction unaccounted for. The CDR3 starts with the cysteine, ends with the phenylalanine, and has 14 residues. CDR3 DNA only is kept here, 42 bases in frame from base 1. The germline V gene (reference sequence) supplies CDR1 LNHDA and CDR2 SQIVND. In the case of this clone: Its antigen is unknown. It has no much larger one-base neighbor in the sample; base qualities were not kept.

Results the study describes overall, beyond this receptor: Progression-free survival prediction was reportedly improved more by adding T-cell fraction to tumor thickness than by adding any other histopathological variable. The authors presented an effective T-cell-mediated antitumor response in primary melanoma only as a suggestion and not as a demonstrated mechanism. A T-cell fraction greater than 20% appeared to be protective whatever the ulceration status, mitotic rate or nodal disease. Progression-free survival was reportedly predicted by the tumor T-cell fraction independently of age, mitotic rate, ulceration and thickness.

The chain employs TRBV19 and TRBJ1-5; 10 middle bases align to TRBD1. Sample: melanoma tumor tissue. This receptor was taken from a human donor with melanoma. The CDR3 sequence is CASTGTGGNQPQHF. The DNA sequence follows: TGTGCCAGTACCGGGACAGGGGGCAATCAGCCCCAGCATTTT.